The source of this T cell receptor beta chain is a study of blood T cell repertoires in COVID-19. Background on the study: COVID-19 samples collected from the United States, Italy and Spain covered acute and convalescent phases.

Some clones are missing from TCRdb's copy, which holds only in-frame ones; the method was immunoSEQ multiplex PCR. The sample holds hundreds of thousands of clones, 85% to 90% seen once. Adults between roughly 18 and 89 years of age took part from under 25 US areas. Cohort allocation depended upon clinical history that participants reported. Recovery meant two consecutive negative NP/OP PCR tests, professional clearance, or resolved symptoms. Sequenced sample: PBMCs or T cells enriched from blood (not recorded which). The sequence came from a man aged 18 to 35 who had recovered from COVID-19.

CDR3 DNA sequence: TGTGCCAGCAGTTCCACAGGGTTCGGGCAGTACTTC. Its protein product is CASSSTGFGQYF. The V gene is TRBV27, the J gene TRBJ2-7, with D maybe TRBD1 (6 bases). Germline assignment: CDR1 MNHEY and CDR2 SMNVEV (reference sequence). This CDR3 region has 12 residues. V was shortened by 4 bases and J by 9 bases, with 13 bases between the two germline ends.